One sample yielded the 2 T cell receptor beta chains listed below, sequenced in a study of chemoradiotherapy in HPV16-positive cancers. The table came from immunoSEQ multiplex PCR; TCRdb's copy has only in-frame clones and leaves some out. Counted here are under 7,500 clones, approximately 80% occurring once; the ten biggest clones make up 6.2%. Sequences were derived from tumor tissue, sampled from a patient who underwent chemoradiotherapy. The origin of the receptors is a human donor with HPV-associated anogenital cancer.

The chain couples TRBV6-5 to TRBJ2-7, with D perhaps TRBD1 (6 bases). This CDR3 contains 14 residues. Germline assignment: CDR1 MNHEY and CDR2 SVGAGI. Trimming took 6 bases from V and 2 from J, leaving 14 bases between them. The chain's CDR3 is CASSNGQIPYEQYF. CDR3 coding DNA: TGTGCCAGCAGCAATGGACAGATTCCCTACGAGCAGTACTTC.

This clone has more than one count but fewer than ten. The CDR3 coding sequence is TGCGCCAGCAGCCTAGCGGACAGGAGTAATGAAAAACTGTTTTTT. It specifies CASSLADRSNEKLFF. The gene calls are TRBV4-1 and TRBJ1-4, with TRBD1 identical over 7 bases. The CDR3 has 15 amino acids. With V trimmed by 4 bases and J by 4 bases, 6 bases remained unmatched. CDR1 and CDR2 from the germline V gene are MGHRA and YSYEKL.